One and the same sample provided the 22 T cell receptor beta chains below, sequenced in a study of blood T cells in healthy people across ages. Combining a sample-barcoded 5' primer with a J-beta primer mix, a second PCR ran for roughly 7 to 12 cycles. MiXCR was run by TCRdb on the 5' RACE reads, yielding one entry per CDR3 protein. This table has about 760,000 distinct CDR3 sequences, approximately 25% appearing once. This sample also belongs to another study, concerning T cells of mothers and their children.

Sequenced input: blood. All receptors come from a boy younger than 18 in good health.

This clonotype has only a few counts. For the CDR3, the DNA is TGCGCCAGCAGCCAAGATGCCCAGGACGGCTATGTGGGGGAGCAGTTCTTC. Its protein is CASSQDAQDGYVGEQFF. V and J are TRBV4-1 and TRBJ2-1; D gene unclear. The CDR3 totals 17 residues. The germline V and J ends were trimmed by 0 bases and 10 bases, with 22 bases remaining between them. Per the germline V gene, CDR1 is MGHRA and CDR2 is YSYEKL.

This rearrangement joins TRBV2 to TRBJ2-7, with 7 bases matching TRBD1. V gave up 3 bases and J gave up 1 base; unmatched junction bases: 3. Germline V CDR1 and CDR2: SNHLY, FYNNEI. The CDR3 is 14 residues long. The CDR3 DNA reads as TGTGCCAGCAGTGATGCACAGGGGTCCTACGAGCAGTACTTC. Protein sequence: CASSDAQGSYEQYF.

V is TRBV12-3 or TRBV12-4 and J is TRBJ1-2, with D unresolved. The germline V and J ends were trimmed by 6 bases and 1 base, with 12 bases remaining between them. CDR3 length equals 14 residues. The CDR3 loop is CASRPLDFNYGYTF. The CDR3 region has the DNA TGTGCCAGCAGACCACTGGACTTTAACTATGGCTACACCTTC.

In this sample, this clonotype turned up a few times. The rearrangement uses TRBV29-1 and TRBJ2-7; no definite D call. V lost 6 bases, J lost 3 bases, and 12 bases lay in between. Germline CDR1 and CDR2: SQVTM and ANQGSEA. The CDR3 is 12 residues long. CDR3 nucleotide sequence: TGCAGCGTCTACATCGACCTCTACGAGCAGTACTTC. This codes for CSVYIDLYEQYF.

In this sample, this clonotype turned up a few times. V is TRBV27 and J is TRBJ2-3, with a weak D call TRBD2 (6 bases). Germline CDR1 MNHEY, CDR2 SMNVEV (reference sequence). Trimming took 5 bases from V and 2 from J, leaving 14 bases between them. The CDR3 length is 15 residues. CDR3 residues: CASSPPGTDTDTQYF. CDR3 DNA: TGTGCCAGCAGTCCTCCGGGGACTGACACAGATACGCAGTATTTT.

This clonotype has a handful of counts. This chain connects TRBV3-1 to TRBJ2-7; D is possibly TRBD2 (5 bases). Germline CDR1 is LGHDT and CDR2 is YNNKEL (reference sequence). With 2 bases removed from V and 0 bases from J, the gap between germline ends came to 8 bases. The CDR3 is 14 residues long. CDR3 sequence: CASSQSEDSYEQYF. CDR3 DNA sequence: TGTGCCAGCAGCCAATCGGAGGACTCCTACGAGCAGTACTTC.

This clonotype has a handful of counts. CDR3 nucleotide sequence: TGTGCCAGCAGCTTAAACTACAGGGGAGGCGAGCAGTACTTC. It codes for CASSLNYRGGEQYF. The genes are TRBV7-8 and TRBJ2-5; D may be TRBD1 (7 bases). The DNA end is more similar to TRBJ2-7, so the J call may be wrong. In germline, CDR1 is SGHVS, CDR2 FQNEAQ. The CDR3 has 14 residues.

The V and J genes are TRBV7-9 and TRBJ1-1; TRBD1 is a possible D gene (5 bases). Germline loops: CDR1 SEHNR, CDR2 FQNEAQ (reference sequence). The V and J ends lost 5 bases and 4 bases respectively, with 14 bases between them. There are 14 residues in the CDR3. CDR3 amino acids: CASSTARGLTEAFF. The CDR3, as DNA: TGTGCCAGCAGCACAGCAAGGGGTCTCACTGAAGCTTTCTTT.

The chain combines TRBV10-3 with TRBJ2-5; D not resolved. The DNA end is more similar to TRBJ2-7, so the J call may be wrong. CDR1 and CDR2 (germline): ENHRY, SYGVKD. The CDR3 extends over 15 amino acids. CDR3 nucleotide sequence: TGTGCCATCAGTGAGTCGCGGCAGGTTTCCCACGAGCAGTACTTC. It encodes CAISESRQVSHEQYF.

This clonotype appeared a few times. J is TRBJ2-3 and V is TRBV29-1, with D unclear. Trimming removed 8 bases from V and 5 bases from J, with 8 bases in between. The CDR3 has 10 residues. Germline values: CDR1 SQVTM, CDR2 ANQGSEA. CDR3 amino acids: CSLGEDTQYF. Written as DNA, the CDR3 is TGCAGCCTTGGGGAAGATACGCAGTATTTT.

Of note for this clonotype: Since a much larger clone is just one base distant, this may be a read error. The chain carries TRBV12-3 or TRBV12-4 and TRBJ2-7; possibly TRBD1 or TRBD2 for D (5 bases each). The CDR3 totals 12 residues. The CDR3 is CASSRGSYGQYF. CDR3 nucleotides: TGTGCCAGCAGTCGGGGCTCCTACGGGCAGTACTTC.

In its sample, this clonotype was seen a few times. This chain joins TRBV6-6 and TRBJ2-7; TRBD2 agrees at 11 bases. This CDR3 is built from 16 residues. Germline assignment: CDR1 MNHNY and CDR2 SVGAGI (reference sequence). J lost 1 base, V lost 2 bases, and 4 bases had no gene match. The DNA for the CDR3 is TGTGCCAGCAGTTACGTCCTAGCGGGAGGATCCTACGAGCAGTACTTC. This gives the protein CASSYVLAGGSYEQYF.

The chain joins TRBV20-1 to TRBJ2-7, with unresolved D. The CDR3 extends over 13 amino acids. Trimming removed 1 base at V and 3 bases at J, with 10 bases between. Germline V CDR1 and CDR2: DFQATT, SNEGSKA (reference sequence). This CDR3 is CSARVRDNYEQYF. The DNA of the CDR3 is TGCAGTGCTAGAGTTCGAGATAACTACGAGCAGTACTTC.

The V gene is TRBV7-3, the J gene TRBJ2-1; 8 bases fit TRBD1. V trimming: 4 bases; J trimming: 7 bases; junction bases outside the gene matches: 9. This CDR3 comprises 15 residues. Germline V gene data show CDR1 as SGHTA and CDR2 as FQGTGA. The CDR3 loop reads CASSSDRGSWNEQFF. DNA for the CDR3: TGTGCCAGCAGCTCTGACAGGGGATCGTGGAATGAGCAGTTCTTC.

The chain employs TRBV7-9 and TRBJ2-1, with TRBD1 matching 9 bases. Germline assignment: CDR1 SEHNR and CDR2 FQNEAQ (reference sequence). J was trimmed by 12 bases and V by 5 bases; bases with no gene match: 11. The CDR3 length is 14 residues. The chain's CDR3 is CASSASGTGKRQFF. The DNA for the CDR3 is TGTGCCAGCAGCGCATCCGGGACAGGGAAACGGCAGTTCTTC.

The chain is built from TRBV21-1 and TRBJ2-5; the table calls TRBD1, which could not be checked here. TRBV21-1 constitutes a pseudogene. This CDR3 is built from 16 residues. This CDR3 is CASGPTGGGWQETQYF. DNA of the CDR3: TGTGCCAGCGGACCTACAGGGGGCGGATGGCAAGAGACCCAGTACTTC.

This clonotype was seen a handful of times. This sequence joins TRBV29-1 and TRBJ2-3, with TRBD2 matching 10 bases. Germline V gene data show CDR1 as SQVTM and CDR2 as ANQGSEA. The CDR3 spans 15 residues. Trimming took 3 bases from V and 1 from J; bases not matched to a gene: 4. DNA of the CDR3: TGCAGCGTTGAGGCTAGCGGGGGAGGCACAGATACGCAGTATTTT. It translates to CSVEASGGGTDTQYF.

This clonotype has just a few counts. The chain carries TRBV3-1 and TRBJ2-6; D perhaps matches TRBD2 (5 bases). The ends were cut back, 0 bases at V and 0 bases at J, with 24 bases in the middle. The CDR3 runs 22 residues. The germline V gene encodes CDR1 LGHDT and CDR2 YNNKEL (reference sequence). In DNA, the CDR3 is TGTGCCAGCAGCCAAGATCGATTGGAGGTAGGAGTCACAGACTCTGGGGCCAACGTCCTGACTTTC. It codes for CASSQDRLEVGVTDSGANVLTF.

CDR3 sequence reads: CASSPRSMNTEAFF. DNA of the CDR3: TGTGCCAGCAGCCCCAGGAGCATGAACACTGAAGCTTTCTTT. This sequence joins TRBV3-1 and TRBJ1-1; D not resolved. This CDR3 has 14 amino acids. The germline V gene has CDR1 LGHDT and CDR2 YNNKEL (reference sequence). Trimming removed 4 bases from V and 0 bases from J, with 9 bases in between.

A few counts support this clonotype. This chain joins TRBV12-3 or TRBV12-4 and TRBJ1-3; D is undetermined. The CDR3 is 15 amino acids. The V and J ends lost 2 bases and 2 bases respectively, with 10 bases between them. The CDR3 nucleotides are TGTGCCAGCAGTTTATGGCCGAACCCTGGAAACACCATATATTTT. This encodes CASSLWPNPGNTIYF.

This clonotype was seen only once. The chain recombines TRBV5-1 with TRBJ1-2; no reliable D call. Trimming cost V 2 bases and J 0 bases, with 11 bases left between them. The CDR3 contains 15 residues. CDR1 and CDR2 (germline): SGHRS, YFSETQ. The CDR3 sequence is CASSLSDGANYGYTF. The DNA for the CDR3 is TGCGCCAGCAGCTTATCCGATGGGGCTAACTATGGCTACACCTTC. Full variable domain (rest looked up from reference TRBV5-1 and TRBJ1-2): KAGVTQTPRYLIKTRGQQVTLSCSPISGHRSVSWYQQTPGQGLQFLFEYFSETQRNKGNFPGRFSGRQFSNSRSEMNVSTLELGDSALYLCASSLSDGANYGYTFGSGTRLTVV.

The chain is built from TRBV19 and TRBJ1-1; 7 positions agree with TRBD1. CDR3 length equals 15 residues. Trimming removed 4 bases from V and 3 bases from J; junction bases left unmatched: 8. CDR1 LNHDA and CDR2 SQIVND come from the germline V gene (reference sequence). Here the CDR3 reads CASSRLQGMDTEAFF. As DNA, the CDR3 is TGTGCCAGTAGTAGACTACAGGGGATGGACACTGAAGCTTTCTTT.